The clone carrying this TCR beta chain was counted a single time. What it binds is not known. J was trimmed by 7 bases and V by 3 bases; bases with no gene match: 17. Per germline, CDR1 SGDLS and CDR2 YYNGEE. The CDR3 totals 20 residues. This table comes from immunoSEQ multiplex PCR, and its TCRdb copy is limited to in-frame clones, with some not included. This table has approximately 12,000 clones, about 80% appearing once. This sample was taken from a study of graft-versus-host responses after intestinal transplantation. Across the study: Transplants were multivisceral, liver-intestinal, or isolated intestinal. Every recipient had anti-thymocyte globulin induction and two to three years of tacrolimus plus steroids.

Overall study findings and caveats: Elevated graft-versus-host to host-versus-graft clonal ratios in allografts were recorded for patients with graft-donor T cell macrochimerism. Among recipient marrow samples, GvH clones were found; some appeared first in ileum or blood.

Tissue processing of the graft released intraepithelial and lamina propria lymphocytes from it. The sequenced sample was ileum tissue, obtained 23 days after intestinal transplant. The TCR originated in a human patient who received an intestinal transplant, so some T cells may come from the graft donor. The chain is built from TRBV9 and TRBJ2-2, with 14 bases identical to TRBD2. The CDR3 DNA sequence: TGTGCCAGCAGCGCAGAGATCGTCCCGGGACTAGCGGGAGTCGGCGGGGAGCTGTTTTTT. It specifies CASSAEIVPGLAGVGGELFF.